This T cell receptor (beta chain) was sequenced during a study of CD8+ T cells in alopecia areata. At the level of the study: The study gave treated patients oral tofacitinib at 5 to 10 mg twice daily.

As to treatment: oral pan-JAK inhibitor, 5-10 mg twice daily. Sequencing relied on a cDNA template that was reverse transcribed from extracted RNA. The assay was immunoSEQ multiplex PCR, and TCRdb's table has in-frame clones only and misses some. The sample has roughly 70,000 clones; 29% are singletons. The CDR3 loop spans 18 amino acids. After removal of 2 bases from V and 5 bases from J, the junction contained 14 bases not matched to a gene. About this clone: The antigen remains undetermined.

General observations from the study: There was only one nonresponder, so it was unclear how baseline CD8+ expansion relates to response. Numerous clones, expanded in lesions, remained in scalp and blood during tofacitinib.

The receptor comes from a human donor with alopecia areata. The chain uses TRBV23-1 and TRBJ2-5; 10 bases match TRBD1. TRBV23-1 is an ORF, with its function uncertain. The source material was CD8+ T cells sorted from blood, sampled at week 4, from a patient treated with tofacitinib. Here the CDR3 reads CASSQPQDRGRIKETQYF. CDR3 nucleotide sequence: TGCGCCAGCAGTCAACCCCAAGACAGGGGGCGGATTAAGGAGACCCAGTACTTC.